These 30 T cell receptor beta chains came from one sample sequenced in a study of T cell responses to AZD1222 COVID-19 vaccine. Generated by immunoSEQ multiplex PCR, the TCRdb table keeps only in-frame clones and is missing some. Counted here are 200,000 or so clones, approximately 91% occurring once; the ten biggest clones make up over 0.85%. Sequencing was performed on peripheral blood, taken on day 0 of AZD1222 vaccination. The origin of the receptors is an adult in good health.

V usage is TRBV9 and J usage is TRBJ1-3; D uncertain. The CDR3 totals 13 residues. Trimming left V 4 bases short and J 1 base short, with 6 bases between. Per the germline V gene, CDR1 is SGDLS and CDR2 is YYNGEE. The CDR3 is CASSHGSGNTIYF. Here the CDR3 DNA reads TGTGCCAGCAGCCACGGTTCTGGAAACACCATATATTTT. Looking up the rest from reference TRBV9 and TRBJ1-3 gives the full variable domain: DSGVTQTPKHLITATGQRVTLRCSPRSGDLSVYWYQQSLDQGLQFLIQYYNGEERAKGNILERFSAQQFPDLHSELNLSSLELGDSALYFCASSHGSGNTIYFGEGSWLTVV.

The chain couples TRBV7-6 to TRBJ1-3, with D tentatively TRBD1 (5 bases). Trimming cost V 5 bases and J 3 bases, with 11 bases left between them. The CDR3 has 14 amino acids. The V gene's germline CDR1 is SGHVS and CDR2 FNYEAQ. The CDR3 spells CASSPREFGNTIYF. As DNA, the CDR3 is TGTGCCAGCAGCCCCAGGGAATTTGGAAACACCATATATTTT.

The chain recombines TRBV11-2 with TRBJ2-7, with D perhaps matching TRBD1 or TRBD2 (5 bases each). The germline V and J ends were trimmed by 0 bases and 1 base, with 19 bases remaining between them. The CDR3 is 18 residues long. The germline CDR1 and CDR2 sequences are SGHAT and FQNNGV. DNA of the CDR3: TGTGCCAGCAGCTTAGATCGGACCCGGGACGGATCGTCCTACGAGCAGTACTTC. It yields the protein CASSLDRTRDGSSYEQYF.

V and J are TRBV5-1 and TRBJ1-1; 7 positions match TRBD1. The CDR3 totals 15 residues. The V gene's germline CDR1 is SGHRS and CDR2 YFSETQ. The V segment lost 4 bases and the J segment 1 base; nucleotides outside the gene matches: 7. The CDR3 is CASSPRTGSNTEAFF. For the CDR3, the DNA is TGCGCCAGCAGCCCCAGGACAGGATCGAACACTGAAGCTTTCTTT.

To note about this clone: One junction end disagrees with the germline gene, perhaps due to a read error. The chain has TRBV7-3 and TRBJ1-1; TRBD1 matches at 10 bases. Germline values: CDR1 SGHTA, CDR2 FQGTGA. The CDR3 is made up of 13 amino acids. The DNA for the CDR3 is TGTGCCAGCAGCTTACGACAGGGGGCTGAGGCTTTCTTT. Translating gives CASSLRQGAEAFF.

V is TRBV9 and J is TRBJ2-1, with 8 bases that match TRBD1. The CDR3 runs to 15 residues. V lost 0 bases to trimming and J lost 8 bases; unmatched junction nucleotides: 7. The germline V gene encodes CDR1 SGDLS and CDR2 YYNGEE. The CDR3, as DNA: TGTGCCAGCAGCGTAGGGGGCGGACAGGGCGATGAGCAGTTCTTC. Protein product: CASSVGGGQGDEQFF. The full variable domain, in which reference TRBV9 and TRBJ2-1 provide the parts outside the CDR3, is DSGVTQTPKHLITATGQRVTLRCSPRSGDLSVYWYQQSLDQGLQFLIQYYNGEERAKGNILERFSAQQFPDLHSELNLSSLELGDSALYFCASSVGGGQGDEQFFGPGTRLTVL.

CDR3 sequence: CASSQARNEQYF. CDR3 bases: TGTGCCAGCAGCCAGGCGCGTAACGAGCAGTACTTC. The chain recombines TRBV3-1 (or the pseudogene TRBV3-2) with TRBJ2-7; D gene uncertain. Germline loops: CDR1 LGHDT, CDR2 YNNKEL (reference sequence). The V end was cut by 3 bases, the J end by 5 bases, with 8 bases between. CDR3 length: 12 amino acids.

This chain links TRBV12-3 or TRBV12-4 with TRBJ1-1, with TRBD1 matching 10 bases. V shed 5 bases, J shed 11 bases, and the junction held 8 bases outside the gene matches. There are 13 residues in the CDR3. CDR3 coding DNA: TGTGCCAGCAGTACCCGGGACAGGGGATGGGCTTTCTTT. It yields the protein CASSTRDRGWAFF.

This sequence joins TRBV5-1 and TRBJ2-7; D perhaps matches TRBD1 (5 bases). Germline V CDR1 and CDR2: SGHRS, YFSETQ. Trimming took 8 bases from V and 3 from J, leaving 9 bases between them. The CDR3 is 11 amino acids. CDR3 sequence: CASTQGYEQYF. The CDR3 DNA sequence: TGCGCCAGTACCCAGGGCTACGAGCAGTACTTC. The full variable domain, completed using reference TRBV5-1 and TRBJ2-7, is KAGVTQTPRYLIKTRGQQVTLSCSPISGHRSVSWYQQTPGQGLQFLFEYFSETQRNKGNFPGRFSGRQFSNSRSEMNVSTLELGDSALYLCASTQGYEQYFGPGTRLTVT.

This chain connects TRBV10-1 to TRBJ2-3; possibly TRBD1 or TRBD2 for D (5 bases each). CDR3 length equals 19 residues. Germline CDR1 reads WNHNN; CDR2 reads SYGVQD (reference sequence). Trimming cost V 0 bases and J 5 bases, with 24 bases left between them. The DNA for the CDR3 is TGCGCCAGCAGTGAGTCGGAGATAGATGGGACGGCGTGGGAAGATACGCAGTATTTT. Residues: CASSESEIDGTAWEDTQYF.

This clone was picked up a small number of times. The chain uses TRBV29-1 and TRBJ1-2; 7 nucleotides agree with TRBD1. CDR1 and CDR2 (germline): SQVTM, ANQGSEA. Trimming took 0 bases from V and 4 from J; bases not matched to a gene: 11. CDR3 length equals 16 residues. CDR3: CSVEETGDWGSYGYTF. The CDR3 DNA reads TGCAGCGTTGAAGAAACAGGGGATTGGGGGAGCTATGGCTACACCTTC.

This rearrangement joins TRBV2 to TRBJ1-2; D not certain. The V end lost 4 bases, the J end lost 4 bases, and 13 bases lay between the germline ends. The germline CDR1 and CDR2 sequences are SNHLY and FYNNEI. This CDR3 is built from 14 residues. The CDR3 DNA follows: TGTGCCAGCAGTGCCCAGGCACGGGGCTATGGCTACACCTTC. Translation gives CASSAQARGYGYTF.

The J gene is TRBJ2-2, the V gene TRBV11-3; the D gene is possibly TRBD2 (6 bases). Between the trimmed V and J ends, which lost 1 base and 6 bases, there was a span of 9 bases. The CDR3 totals 14 residues. CDR1 is SGHNT, CDR2 YENEEA, per germline. The CDR3 loop reads CASSLAGGSGELFF. The CDR3 nucleotides are TGTGCCAGCAGCTTAGCCGGGGGTTCCGGGGAGCTGTTTTTT.

The genes are TRBV18 and TRBJ2-1, with TRBD2 identical over 12 bases. CDR1 and CDR2 from the germline V gene are KGHSH and LQKENI. The junction had 18 bases not matched to a gene; V was cut back by 0 bases and J by 0 bases. The CDR3 is 23 residues long. The CDR3 here is CASSPPPPQTGTSGPRSYNEQFF. The CDR3, as DNA: TGTGCCAGCTCACCACCTCCCCCCCAGACCGGGACTAGCGGGCCCCGCTCCTACAATGAGCAGTTCTTC.

J is TRBJ2-7 and V is TRBV6-1; no clear D gene. The CDR3 length is 11 residues. Per the germline V gene, CDR1 is MNHNS and CDR2 is SASEGT. The V end lost 2 bases, the J end lost 2 bases, and 1 base lay between the germline ends. The CDR3 DNA reads as TGTGCCAGCAGTGAAACCTACGAGCAGTACTTC. It specifies CASSETYEQYF.

The rearrangement joins TRBV28 to TRBJ2-2, with 10 bases matching TRBD2. V dropped 6 bases and J dropped 5; count of bases not matched to a gene: 12. The CDR3 has 17 residues. From germline, CDR1 is MDHEN and CDR2 SYDVKM. The chain's CDR3 is CASSRSLAGARTGELFF. CDR3 DNA: TGTGCCAGCAGCCGGTCGCTAGCGGGAGCTAGGACCGGGGAGCTGTTTTTT.

The chain links TRBV5-6 to TRBJ1-5; D perhaps matches TRBD1 (5 bases). V gave up 3 bases and J gave up 3 bases, with 13 bases separating them. The CDR3 is 15 amino acids. The V gene's germline CDR1 is SGHDT and CDR2 YYEEEE. The CDR3 bases are TGTGCCAGCAGCTGGAGGGGACGGATCAATCAGCCCCAGCATTTT. It codes for CASSWRGRINQPQHF.

The rearrangement joins TRBV7-6 to TRBJ2-6; maybe TRBD2 (6 bases). The CDR3 is 17 residues long. Germline CDR1 and CDR2: SGHVS and FNYEAQ. The V and J ends lost 2 bases and 1 base respectively, with 12 bases between them. The CDR3 DNA follows: TGTGCCAGCAGCTTATCAGGGAGGTATTCTGGGGCCAACGTCCTGACTTTC. It yields the protein CASSLSGRYSGANVLTF.

The chain is built from TRBV28 and TRBJ2-1; TRBD1 matches at 10 bases. The J segment lost 5 bases and the V segment lost 6 bases, leaving 7 bases of the junction unmatched. The CDR3 loop spans 15 amino acids. The germline V gene encodes CDR1 MDHEN and CDR2 SYDVKM. The CDR3 loop is CASSHPGQGHNEQFF. CDR3 coding DNA: TGTGCCAGCAGCCACCCGGGACAGGGGCACAATGAGCAGTTCTTC.

The chain couples TRBV6-4 to TRBJ2-4; D gene uncertain. Germline CDR1 and CDR2: MRHNA and SNTAGT. Trimming left V 4 bases short and J 7 bases short, with 17 bases between. The CDR3 extends over 15 amino acids. This chain's CDR3 is CASSVTGSPGNIQYF. The CDR3 DNA is TGTGCCAGCAGTGTCACCGGGTCCCCCGGGAACATTCAGTACTTC.

The genes are TRBV29-1 and TRBJ2-7; tentative D call: TRBD2 (6 bases). V lost 6 bases and J 6 bases, leaving 12 bases between the germline ends. The CDR3 consists of 11 residues. CDR1 is SQVTM, CDR2 ANQGSEA, per germline. CDR3 coding DNA: TGCAGCGTGGAGAGGGGAGGCGAGCAGTACTTC. Protein: CSVERGGEQYF.

The chain has TRBV28 and TRBJ1-5; D possibly corresponds to TRBD1 (6 bases). Between the trimmed V and J ends, which lost 2 bases and 0 bases, there was a span of 8 bases. This CDR3 is built from 15 residues. Germline lookup yields CDR1 MDHEN and CDR2 SYDVKM. The CDR3 sequence is CASSLPQGSNQPQHF. The CDR3 nucleotides are TGTGCCAGCAGTTTACCACAGGGTAGCAATCAGCCCCAGCATTTT.

This chain joins TRBV9 and TRBJ2-7, with D perhaps matching TRBD1 (5 bases). V lost 0 bases and J 2 bases, leaving 12 bases between the germline ends. The length of the CDR3 is 15 residues. Germline CDR1 and CDR2: SGDLS and YYNGEE. CDR3 nucleotide sequence: TGTGCCAGCAGCGTAGAGGGCAGGGTCCCCTACGAGCAGTACTTC. Protein sequence: CASSVEGRVPYEQYF.

This sequence joins TRBV19 and TRBJ1-5; 10 bases map to TRBD1. The V and J ends lost 5 bases and 5 bases, in that order; junction bases with no gene match: 6. The CDR3 is 15 amino acids. Germline CDR1 is LNHDA and CDR2 is SQIVND (reference sequence). The CDR3 DNA follows: TGTGCCAGTAGTCGCCGGACAGGGGGGGATCAGCCCCAGCATTTT. It is translated as CASSRRTGGDQPQHF.

In its sample, this clone was seen a few times. The rearrangement joins TRBV15 to TRBJ1-5, with D uncertain. In germline, CDR1 is LNHNV, CDR2 YYDKDF (reference sequence). The CDR3 is 15 amino acids. V lost 1 base and J lost 0, with 7 bases in between. CDR3 nucleotide sequence: TGTGCCACCAGCAGAGGAGAGAATAGCAATCAGCCCCAGCATTTT. It yields the protein CATSRGENSNQPQHF.

V and J are TRBV6-5 and TRBJ1-3; D is undetermined. CDR3 length: 15 amino acids. Trimming stripped 6 bases from V and 0 bases from J, with 12 bases between. Germline V gene lookup returns CDR1 MNHEY and CDR2 SVGAGI. This CDR3 is CASRIRLSSGNTIYF. Written as DNA, the CDR3 is TGTGCCAGCAGGATACGGTTGAGCTCTGGAAACACCATATATTTT.

This chain joins TRBV3-1 (or the pseudogene TRBV3-2) and TRBJ1-5; D unclear. V lost 0 bases and J lost 2, with 11 bases in between. The CDR3 extends over 16 amino acids. From germline, CDR1 is LGHDT and CDR2 YNNKEL (reference sequence). The CDR3 nucleotides read TGTGCCAGCAGCCAAGATTACGGGATGGGCAATCAGCCCCAGCATTTT. It is translated as CASSQDYGMGNQPQHF.

V gene TRBV9 combines with J gene TRBJ1-1, with 9 bases identical to TRBD1. This CDR3 has 14 residues. The germline V gene encodes CDR1 SGDLS and CDR2 YYNGEE. The J segment lost 4 bases and the V segment lost 4 bases, leaving 5 bases of the junction unmatched. The CDR3 here is CASSPGQGSTEAFF. CDR3 coding DNA: TGTGCCAGCAGCCCCGGACAGGGGAGCACTGAAGCTTTCTTT.

This chain uses TRBV2 with TRBJ1-3; TRBD1 is a possible D gene (5 bases). The CDR3 totals 17 residues. V lost 6 bases and J 9 bases, leaving 27 bases between the germline ends. CDR1 is SNHLY, CDR2 FYNNEI, per germline. CDR3 bases: TGTGCCAGCAGCCCCGGGGCAGATTTGAGTGGATTGGGCACCATATATTTT. Its translation: CASSPGADLSGLGTIYF.

Written as DNA, the CDR3 is TGTGCCAGCAGCCCAAACCCGACAGGCTCCTACGAGCAGTACTTC. Its translation is CASSPNPTGSYEQYF. The chain is built from TRBV7-8 and TRBJ2-7, with D possibly being TRBD1 (6 bases). The CDR3 totals 15 residues. V shed 5 bases and J shed 0 bases, with 14 bases lying between them. Germline V CDR1 and CDR2: SGHVS, FQNEAQ.